These 5 T cell receptor beta chains came from one sample sequenced in a study of blood T cell repertoires in COVID-19. The assay was immunoSEQ multiplex PCR, and TCRdb's table has in-frame clones only and misses some. The sample records some 83,000 clones, approximately 89% being singletons. The sequenced material came from peripheral blood. These receptors were taken from a man aged 45-60 years with acute or convalescent COVID-19.

The chain recombines TRBV14 with TRBJ2-3, with a tentative D call TRBD1 (5 bases). The V gene lost 0 bases and the J gene lost 0 bases, with 13 bases spanning the gap. From germline, CDR1 is SGHDN and CDR2 FVKESK. CDR3 size: 17 residues. The CDR3 DNA reads as TGTGCCAGCAGCCAAGATTTGGCAGGGCCTAGCACAGATACGCAGTATTTT. Encoded protein: CASSQDLAGPSTDTQYF.

V gene TRBV4-1 combines with J gene TRBJ1-4; D unresolved. The CDR3 runs to 15 residues. Germline CDR1 and CDR2: MGHRA and YSYEKL. The germline V and J ends were trimmed by 1 base and 6 bases, with 12 bases remaining between them. CDR3: CASSQVDMEDEKLFF. The CDR3 nucleotides read TGCGCCAGCAGCCAAGTGGATATGGAGGATGAAAAACTGTTTTTT.

This clone was found a few times. The V call is TRBV11-2, the J call TRBJ2-1; 8 bases agree with TRBD2. This CDR3 spans 15 amino acids. V was clipped by 3 bases and J by 3 bases; unmatched bases: 4. Looked up from germline, CDR1 is SGHAT and CDR2 is FQNNGV. The CDR3 here is CASSFGTRGYNEQFF. The CDR3 DNA reads TGTGCCAGCAGCTTTGGGACTAGGGGCTACAATGAGCAGTTCTTC.

The V and J genes are TRBV5-4 and TRBJ2-7, with unresolved D. Germline assignment: CDR1 SGHNT and CDR2 YYREEE (reference sequence). The CDR3 sequence is 13 residues long. The V end was cut by 0 bases, the J end by 6 bases, with 10 bases between. This CDR3 is CASSLARQGEQYF. CDR3 coding DNA: TGTGCCAGCAGCTTGGCCAGGCAAGGCGAGCAGTACTTC. Full variable domain (outside the CDR3, taken from reference TRBV5-4 and TRBJ2-7): ETGVTQSPTHLIKTRGQQVTLRCSSQSGHNTVSWYQQALGQGPQFIFQYYREEENGRGNFPPRFSGLQFPNYSSELNVNALELDDSALYLCASSLARQGEQYFGPGTRLTVT.

This chain joins TRBV5-5 and TRBJ1-2; TRBD1 matches 10 bases. Unmatched junction bases numbered 13, after V lost 4 bases and J lost 7 bases. CDR1 is SGHKS, CDR2 YYEKEE, per germline (reference sequence). The CDR3 length is 16 residues. The CDR3 reads CASSQFRDRGDPGYTF. The CDR3 region has the DNA TGTGCCAGCAGCCAATTCCGGGACAGGGGCGACCCTGGCTACACCTTC.